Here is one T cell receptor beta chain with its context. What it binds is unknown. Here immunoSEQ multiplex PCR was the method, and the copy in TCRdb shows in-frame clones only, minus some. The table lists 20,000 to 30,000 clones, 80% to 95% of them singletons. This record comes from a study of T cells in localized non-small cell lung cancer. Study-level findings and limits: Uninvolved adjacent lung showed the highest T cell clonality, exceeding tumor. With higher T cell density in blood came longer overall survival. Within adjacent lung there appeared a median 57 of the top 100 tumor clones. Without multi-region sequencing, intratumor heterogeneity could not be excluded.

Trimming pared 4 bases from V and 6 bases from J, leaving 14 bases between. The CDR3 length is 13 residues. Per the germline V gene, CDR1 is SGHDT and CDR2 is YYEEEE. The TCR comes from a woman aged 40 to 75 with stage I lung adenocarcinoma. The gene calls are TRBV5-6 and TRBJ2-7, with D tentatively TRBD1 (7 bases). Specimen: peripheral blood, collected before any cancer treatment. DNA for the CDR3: TGTGCCAGCAGCAGGAGGGACAGCGGCGAGCAGTACTTC. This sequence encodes CASSRRDSGEQYF.